These T cell receptor beta chains were read from a single sample in a study of T cell repertoires in cytomegalovirus infection. TCRdb re-called the reads through MiXCR, storing one row per CDR3 protein. This table holds approximately 550,000 distinct CDR3 sequences, approximately 17% found once. The sample was CD8+ T cells from PBMCs. The receptors come from a human donor in good health (CMV status not recorded). Some clones in this sample may be carry-over from other donors' samples. The CDR3 runs from the conserved cysteine through the conserved F or W. Each record gives: J gene, V gene, CDR3 protein.

>TRBJ1-5|TRBV28
CASNLPPGLGTGINQPQHF
>TRBJ2-2|TRBV12-3/TRBV12-4
CASSNRTSNTGELFF
>TRBJ1-4|TRBV15
CATSRVQSTNEKLFF
>TRBJ1-2|TRBV4-1
CASSQVQGGGENGYTF
>TRBJ2-1|TRBV7-9
CASSLAGRGPRNEQFF
>TRBJ2-7|TRBV28
CASSLTGNPYEQYF
>TRBJ2-1|TRBV27
CASSAGLASNEQFF
>TRBJ1-4|TRBV6-2/TRBV6-3
CASSYSNFQGPEKLFF
>TRBJ1-1|TRBV27
CASSLIQGAPNTEAFF
>TRBJ1-1|TRBV14
CASSPIKGVVPEAFF
>TRBJ2-1|TRBV28
CATRVGLATNNEQFF
>TRBJ1-2|TRBV24-1
CATSDTRQGDYGYTF
>TRBJ1-6|TRBV30
CAWSSDRRIPYF
>TRBJ2-3|TRBV19
CASRSQSTDTQYF
>TRBJ2-7|TRBV9
CASSVGSGSIYEQYF
>TRBJ1-3|TRBV20-1
CSARDLFATGLSGNTIYF
>TRBJ2-1|TRBV29-1
CSVEIAETIEQFF
>TRBJ2-6|TRBV27
CASSSGLPTSGANVLTF
>TRBJ2-1|TRBV7-9
CASSLRGSSSYNEQFF
>TRBJ2-3|TRBV6-8
CASSYVREGTDTQYF
>TRBJ1-1|TRBV29-1
CSVGVGDTEAFF
>TRBJ2-3|TRBV7-8
CASSFQLWDRDSLLPDTQYF
>TRBJ1-1|TRBV6-6
CASSYSDRGLRNTEAFF
>TRBJ2-7|TRBV27
CASKASLYEQYF
>TRBJ2-3|TRBV7-9
CASSSRAGGPTDTQYF
>TRBJ2-7|TRBV11-2
CASSLSQGALFEQYF
>TRBJ1-1|TRBV7-8
CASKPGGNTEAFF
>TRBJ1-1|TRBV15
CATSRGAGEMNTEAFF
>TRBJ1-1|TRBV19
CASLDRANTEAFF
>TRBJ1-6|TRBV7-9
CASSLDSGQRPLHF
>TRBJ1-5|TRBV10-2
CASSEVRGQPQHF
>TRBJ1-1|TRBV19
CASSIARWTPNTEAFF
>TRBJ2-7|TRBV27
CASSPLGAGYEQYF
>TRBJ1-6|TRBV27
CASTNLGDRDSPLHF
>TRBJ1-2|TRBV7-8
CASRPPVFRQGYGYTF
>TRBJ2-7|TRBV19
CASSILPGGSYEQYF
>TRBJ1-2|TRBV7-9
CASSYRLDGYTF
>TRBJ1-2|TRBV4-1
CASSQERQALGYTF
>TRBJ1-1|TRBV6-6
CASSYSRAAAEAFF
>TRBJ1-6|TRBV6-5
CASSYSRLHQKNSPLHF
>TRBJ2-7|TRBV20-1
CSAIRDRETYEQYF
>TRBJ1-4|TRBV3-1
CASSQFTIATNEKLFF
>TRBJ1-1|TRBV27
CASRWTGLSNTEAFF
>TRBJ2-1|TRBV20-1
CSARAYTGLAVNNEQFF
>TRBJ2-3|TRBV7-3
CASSALGAGGGDTQYF
>TRBJ2-4|TRBV7-3
CASSPKGGLAKNIQYF
>TRBJ2-7|TRBV9
CASNTGQGWEQYF
>TRBJ2-1|TRBV7-9
CASSHIAGPRYNEQFF
>TRBJ2-7|TRBV15
CATSGGRTSGVYEQYF
>TRBJ1-6|TRBV19
CASSWSGGNSPLHF
>TRBJ1-5|TRBV20-1
CSATPSGRVNQPQHF